Listed here is a single T cell receptor beta chain. The antigen is not known. This sample is part of a study of vaccination effects on CD4 cells after COVID-19. Overall study context: Two convalescent patients gave samples 16 days and one week before vaccination.

Findings and limits, study-wide: Late post-vaccination, clones induced by infection and those induced by vaccine underwent marked clonal contraction. Spike-reactive clones in convalescents after vaccination were chiefly newly vaccine-induced.

Prior to sequencing, the ViraFEST assay stimulated PBMC with viral peptide pools, which expanded the antigen-specific CD4+ T cells. Researchers isolated CD4+ T cells once about eleven days of culture had elapsed. Documented for the person is a PCR-confirmed SARS-CoV-2 infection occurring between March and December 2020. Wells each received 1.8 million or so PBMC, cultured with around 10 IU/ml IL-2 and about 9.3 ug/ml peptides. Germline trimming cut 0 bases from V and 6 bases from J; bases unmatched to any gene: 8. The CDR3 runs 15 residues. Looked up from germline, CDR1 is SGDLS and CDR2 is YYNGEE. TCRdb keeps only in-frame clones here, not all; method: immunoSEQ multiplex PCR. This table has fewer than 40,000 clones, more than 60% appearing once.

This chain connects TRBV9 to TRBJ2-7; the match to TRBD1 covers 8 bases. The sequencing here drew on CD4+ T cells from PBMCs cultured with a peptide pool, taken before COVID-19 vaccination. The TCR sequence derives from a human donor who had a prior SARS-CoV-2 infection. The CDR3 spells CASSVEDRVWGEQYF. CDR3 nucleotides: TGTGCCAGCAGCGTAGAGGACAGGGTATGGGGCGAGCAGTACTTC. The full variable domain, completed using reference TRBV9 and TRBJ2-7, is DSGVTQTPKHLITATGQRVTLRCSPRSGDLSVYWYQQSLDQGLQFLIQYYNGEERAKGNILERFSAQQFPDLHSELNLSSLELGDSALYFCASSVEDRVWGEQYFGPGTRLTVT.